Below are 24 T cell receptor beta chains sequenced from a single sample in a study of blood T cell repertoires in COVID-19. Some clones are missing from TCRdb's copy, which holds only in-frame ones; the method was immunoSEQ multiplex PCR. The sample comprises about 140,000 clones, about 80% of which are singletons, and 1.6% rests with the top ten. Sequences were obtained from peripheral blood. The receptors originated from a human donor in a cohort sampled during active COVID-19.

V and J are TRBV14 and TRBJ1-3; 7 bases are a match to TRBD1. The V and J ends lost 7 bases and 1 base, in that order; junction bases with no gene match: 7. Germline V CDR1 and CDR2: SGHDN, FVKESK. The length of the CDR3 is 15 residues. CDR3 nucleotide sequence: TGTGCCAGCACCAGAACAGGGGCGTCTGGAAACACCATATATTTT. Protein sequence: CASTRTGASGNTIYF.

The rearrangement links TRBV2 to TRBJ2-3; D is possibly TRBD2 (6 bases). Germline CDR1 SNHLY, CDR2 FYNNEI. V lost 2 bases and J lost 6, with 12 bases in between. The CDR3 covers 14 residues. This chain's CDR3 is CASSEIGEEDTQYF. Here the CDR3 DNA reads TGTGCCAGCAGTGAAATAGGGGAGGAGGATACGCAGTATTTT.

A word on this clone: An end of the junction differs from the germline gene, which may be a read error. The chain carries TRBV7-7 and TRBJ2-7; a possible D gene is TRBD2 (6 bases). The CDR3 is 15 amino acids. Per the germline V gene, CDR1 is SSHAT and CDR2 is FNYEAQ (reference sequence). The CDR3 DNA reads as TGTGCTAGCAGCTATCCGGGGCCCGGGGGTAACGAGCAGTACTTC. Protein: CASSYPGPGGNEQYF.

In this sample, this clone turned up a few times. The J gene is TRBJ2-3, the V gene TRBV29-1; maybe TRBD2 (6 bases). Trimming cost V 3 bases and J 3 bases, with 10 bases left between them. The CDR3 is made up of 13 amino acids. CDR1 and CDR2 (germline): SQVTM, ANQGSEA. In DNA form, the CDR3 reads TGCAGCGTTGACGGGGGTTGGACAGATACGCAGTATTTT. Its translation is CSVDGGWTDTQYF.

The V call is TRBV6-5, the J call TRBJ1-4; TRBD1 matches 7 bases. V gave up 6 bases and J gave up 8 bases; unmatched junction bases: 9. CDR3 length equals 14 residues. Germline loops: CDR1 MNHEY, CDR2 SVGAGI. The CDR3 region has the DNA TGTGCCAGCAGCCGAGACCCGGGACAGGAAAAACTGTTTTTT. This encodes CASSRDPGQEKLFF.

V is TRBV5-4 and J is TRBJ2-1; possible D gene TRBD2, 5 bases. Trimming removed 3 bases at V and 0 bases at J, with 13 bases between. CDR1 is SGHNT and CDR2 is YYREEE in the germline V gene (reference sequence). The CDR3 consists of 16 residues. CDR3: CASSSNAGNSYNEQFF. CDR3 coding DNA: TGTGCCAGCAGCTCCAATGCGGGTAACTCCTACAATGAGCAGTTCTTC.

The V and J genes are TRBV11-2 and TRBJ1-3; D not resolved. The CDR3 is made up of 14 amino acids. Germline V gene lookup returns CDR1 SGHAT and CDR2 FQNNGV. V was trimmed by 0 bases and J by 1 base, leaving 4 bases between them. CDR3 sequence reads: CASSLERSGNTIYF. The CDR3 DNA reads as TGTGCCAGCAGCTTAGAGAGGTCTGGAAACACCATATATTTT.

The V and J genes are TRBV28 and TRBJ1-5; 8 positions agree with TRBD1. J lost 4 bases, V lost 5 bases, and 10 bases had no gene match. Germline V gene data show CDR1 as MDHEN and CDR2 as SYDVKM. This CDR3 is built from 16 residues. This CDR3 is CASSTSSRQGNQPQHF. In nucleotides, the CDR3 is TGTGCCAGCAGTACTTCCTCCCGACAGGGGAATCAGCCCCAGCATTTT.

This chain joins TRBV9 and TRBJ2-2; 8 bases align to TRBD1. CDR3 length equals 15 residues. V dropped 5 bases and J dropped 2; count of bases not matched to a gene: 5. In germline, CDR1 is SGDLS, CDR2 YYNGEE. DNA for the CDR3: TGTGCCAGCAGTAGAGGACAGGGTAACACCGGGGAGCTGTTTTTT. Amino acids: CASSRGQGNTGELFF.

The J gene is TRBJ2-3, the V gene TRBV30, with 8 positions matching TRBD2. Unmatched junction bases numbered 4, after V lost 0 bases and J lost 5 bases. The CDR3 runs to 14 residues. CDR1 GTSNPN and CDR2 SVGIG come from the germline V gene (reference sequence). The CDR3 spells CAWSVETSGDTQYF. The CDR3 DNA reads TGTGCCTGGAGTGTGGAAACTAGCGGAGATACGCAGTATTTT.

The CDR3 region is CASSSKRGNYGYTF. In DNA form, the CDR3 reads TGTGCCAGCAGTTCCAAGAGGGGGAACTATGGCTACACCTTC. The chain is built from TRBV28 and TRBJ1-2, with D possibly matching TRBD1 (6 bases). CDR3 length equals 14 residues. Germline CDR1 MDHEN, CDR2 SYDVKM. The germline V and J ends were trimmed by 4 bases and 2 bases, with 11 bases remaining between them.

The chain uses TRBV27 and TRBJ1-1; perhaps TRBD1 as D (6 bases). Trimming removed 5 bases from V and 3 bases from J, with 16 bases in between. The CDR3 spans 15 residues. Germline V gene sequence: CDR1 MNHEY, CDR2 SMNVEV (reference sequence). CDR3 DNA sequence: TGTGCCAGCAGTCCATTGACAGGACGCGACACTGAAGCTTTCTTT. This translates into CASSPLTGRDTEAFF.

This clone has just one count. The rearrangement joins TRBV14 to TRBJ1-1; D may be TRBD1 (6 bases). The CDR3 extends over 15 amino acids. Germline V gives CDR1 SGHDN, CDR2 FVKESK. The V end lost 0 bases, the J end lost 8 bases, and 16 bases lay between the germline ends. The chain's CDR3 is CASSQDLTRGTEAFF. CDR3 nucleotide sequence: TGTGCCAGCAGCCAAGATCTCACGCGGGGGACAGAAGCTTTCTTT.

Concerning this clone: Other DNA sequences from this sample encode an identical CDR3 as well. The chain has TRBV5-1 and TRBJ1-4; the D is unclear. The CDR3 consists of 15 residues. Germline V gene sequence: CDR1 SGHRS, CDR2 YFSETQ. Trimming stripped 2 bases from V and 0 bases from J, with 8 bases between. The CDR3 region is CASSFSGATNEKLFF. The CDR3 DNA follows: TGCGCCAGCAGCTTTTCCGGAGCAACTAATGAAAAACTGTTTTTT. Combining the CDR3 with reference TRBV5-1 and TRBJ1-4 gives the whole variable domain KAGVTQTPRYLIKTRGQQVTLSCSPISGHRSVSWYQQTPGQGLQFLFEYFSETQRNKGNFPGRFSGRQFSNSRSEMNVSTLELGDSALYLCASSFSGATNEKLFFGSGTQLSVL.

The chain carries TRBV6-5 and TRBJ2-7; maybe TRBD1 (6 bases). Germline CDR1 and CDR2: MNHEY and SVGAGI. The V end lost 7 bases, the J end lost 3 bases, and 19 bases lay between the germline ends. The CDR3 spans 15 residues. CDR3 in amino acids: CASIRGPQRGYEQYF. The CDR3 DNA follows: TGTGCCAGCATCAGGGGCCCACAGAGGGGCTACGAGCAGTACTTC.

The V call is TRBV27, the J call TRBJ2-3; D is undetermined. Per the germline V gene, CDR1 is MNHEY and CDR2 is SMNVEV (reference sequence). The V end was cut by 5 bases, the J end by 0 bases, with 18 bases between. The CDR3 extends over 17 amino acids. This CDR3 is CASSPTLGQPSTDTQYF. The CDR3 DNA follows: TGTGCCAGCAGTCCCACCCTTGGGCAGCCTAGCACAGATACGCAGTATTTT.

This chain joins TRBV9 and TRBJ2-1, with 7 nucleotides matching TRBD2. CDR3 length: 16 amino acids. The germline V gene has CDR1 SGDLS and CDR2 YYNGEE. V gave up 0 bases and J gave up 4 bases; unmatched junction bases: 7. CDR3 sequence: CASSVGGRAGYNEQFF. In DNA, the CDR3 is TGTGCCAGCAGCGTAGGAGGGAGGGCGGGGTACAATGAGCAGTTCTTC.

In its sample, this clone was seen a few times. The chain carries TRBV3-1 (or the pseudogene TRBV3-2) and TRBJ2-1; TRBD2 aligns across 8 bases. V shed 4 bases, J shed 9 bases, and the junction held 14 bases outside the gene matches. The CDR3 has 16 residues. CDR1 is LGHDT and CDR2 is YNNKEL in the germline V gene (reference sequence). The CDR3 loop is CASSPNVGSGTFEQFF. The CDR3 DNA is TGTGCCAGCAGCCCCAACGTCGGTAGCGGGACTTTTGAGCAGTTCTTC.

This clone was seen a handful of times. The chain links TRBV6-2 or TRBV6-3 to TRBJ2-5; 8 bases agree with TRBD2. This CDR3 is 15 amino acids long. Trimming cost V 0 bases and J 4 bases; bases outside gene matches: 4. Per the germline V gene, CDR1 is MNHEY and CDR2 is SVGEGT. CDR3 loop: CASSYSALAGETQYF. In DNA form, the CDR3 reads TGTGCCAGCAGTTACTCTGCCCTAGCGGGAGAGACCCAGTACTTC.

This clone was recorded many times. The chain has TRBV5-1 and TRBJ1-2; D may be TRBD1 (5 bases). Trimming shortened V by 5 bases and J by 4 bases, and 18 bases separated the two germline ends. Germline V gene data show CDR1 as SGHRS and CDR2 as YFSETQ. CDR3 size: 15 residues. The CDR3 DNA sequence: TGCGCCAGCAGTCAGGACATTTTCTCGGTCTATGGCTACACCTTC. Translating it yields CASSQDIFSVYGYTF.

The J gene is TRBJ2-7, the V gene TRBV4-3; 11 bases are shared with TRBD2. CDR3 length: 17 residues. Germline CDR1 reads LGHNA; CDR2 reads YSLEER. V was pared by 0 bases and J by 4 bases, with 8 bases of the junction left unmatched. CDR3 region: CASSQEIRTSGSYEQYF. The CDR3 nucleotides read TGCGCCAGCAGCCAAGAGATCCGAACTAGCGGGAGTTACGAGCAGTACTTC.

The V call is TRBV5-1, the J call TRBJ2-1, with TRBD2 matching 15 bases. The germline CDR1 and CDR2 sequences are SGHRS and YFSETQ. The CDR3 runs to 17 residues. V lost 4 bases, J lost 5 bases, and 7 bases stayed unmatched. This chain's CDR3 is CASSPRTSGRADNEQFF. The CDR3 DNA reads as TGCGCCAGCAGCCCTAGGACTAGCGGGAGGGCCGACAATGAGCAGTTCTTC.

This clone was seen a single time. The rearrangement uses TRBV10-3 and TRBJ2-2; 13 bases are a match to TRBD2. The CDR3 totals 17 residues. Germline V gene data show CDR1 as ENHRY and CDR2 as SYGVKD. V trimming: 10 bases; J trimming: 5 bases; junction bases outside the gene matches: 13. The chain's CDR3 is CARLGGLAGIDTGELFF. Here the CDR3 DNA reads TGTGCCAGGTTAGGGGGACTAGCGGGAATAGATACCGGGGAGCTGTTTTTT.

This clone was seen a few times. The germline gene is not matched at one end of the junction; a read error may be the cause. The rearrangement links TRBV7-7 to TRBJ2-5; 7 bases are shared with TRBD1. CDR3 size: 15 residues. CDR1 SSHAT and CDR2 FNYEAQ come from the germline V gene (reference sequence). CDR3 region: CASSYRDSASETQYF. DNA for the CDR3: TGTGCTAGCAGCTACCGGGACAGTGCTAGCGAGACCCAGTACTTC.